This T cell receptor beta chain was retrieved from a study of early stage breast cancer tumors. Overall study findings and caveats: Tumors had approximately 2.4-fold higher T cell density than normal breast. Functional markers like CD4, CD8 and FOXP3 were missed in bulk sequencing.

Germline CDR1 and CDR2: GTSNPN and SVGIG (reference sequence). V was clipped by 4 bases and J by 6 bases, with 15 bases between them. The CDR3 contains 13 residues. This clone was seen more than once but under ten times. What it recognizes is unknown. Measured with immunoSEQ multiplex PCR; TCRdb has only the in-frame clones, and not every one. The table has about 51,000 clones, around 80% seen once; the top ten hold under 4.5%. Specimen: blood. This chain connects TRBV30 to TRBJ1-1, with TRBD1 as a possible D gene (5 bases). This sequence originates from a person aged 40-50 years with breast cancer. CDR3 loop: CAWTEGQGSEAFF. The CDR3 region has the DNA TGTGCCTGGACCGAAGGGCAGGGTTCTGAAGCTTTCTTT.